This TCR beta chain stems from a study of T cells in Graves' hyperthyroidism and ophthalmopathy. Patients having uncontrolled infection, another autoimmune disease, pregnancy or lactation were not included. The CDR3 spans 14 residues. The V gene lost 4 bases and the J gene lost 7 bases, with 11 bases spanning the gap. Looked up from germline, CDR1 is SGHAT and CDR2 is FQNNGV. Researchers amplified the TCR beta CDR3 regions from RNA transcripts. HTBI primers were the set used in a first-round RT-PCR of the TCR CDR3. Each CDR3 protein is one row after TCRdb ran MiXCR on the multiplex PCR reads. The sample holds about 400,000 distinct CDR3 sequences, over 11% seen once.

The TCR was taken from a man aged 50-59 years with Graves' ophthalmopathy. The gene calls are TRBV11-2 and TRBJ2-6, with no clear D. What was sequenced was blood. The CDR3 region has the DNA TGTGCCAGCAGCTCAGATCTGGGTGCCAACGTCCTGACTTTC. This encodes CASSSDLGANVLTF.